The clone carrying this TCR beta chain was seen only a few times. Its target is unknown. Combining a sample-barcoded 5' primer with a J-beta primer mix, a second PCR ran for about 6 to 11 cycles. One entry per CDR3 protein results from TCRdb running MiXCR on the 5' RACE reads. The sample contains about 1,600,000 distinct CDR3 sequences, 42% of which appear only once. The sample belongs to a study of blood T cells in healthy people across ages. Looking at the study overall: With template switching, about one barcoded beta molecule was captured per two T cells. Whole-study findings and limits: The diversity estimates, figures obtained from one million T cells, were considered underestimates.

V gave up 6 bases and J gave up 5 bases, with 19 bases separating them. This CDR3 contains 15 residues. CDR1 is MNHEY, CDR2 SVGAGI, per germline. The V gene is TRBV6-5, the J gene TRBJ2-5; unclear D gene. Sequencing was done on a sample of blood. This TCR came from a young woman in good health. CDR3 sequence: CASSFFPTRVETQYF. As DNA, the CDR3 is TGTGCCAGCAGCTTCTTTCCCACTCGGGTGGAGACCCAGTACTTC.